Listed here are 8 T cell receptor beta chains from one sample, sequenced in a study of OX40 agonist ivuxolimab in advanced cancers. The assay was immunoSEQ multiplex PCR, and TCRdb's table has in-frame clones only and misses some. Of 50,000 to 65,000 clones listed, about four fifths are singletons. Specimen: CD4+ or CD8+ T cells sorted from blood, collected in a trial of the OX40 agonist ivuxolimab. Every receptor here comes from an adult with an advanced solid tumor such as melanoma, head and neck, liver or kidney cancer.

This clone occurred a few times. The chain combines TRBV5-4 with TRBJ1-1; weak D call: TRBD1 (5 bases). The CDR3 length is 12 residues. Trimming removed 4 bases from V and 6 bases from J, with 10 bases in between. Germline values: CDR1 SGHNT, CDR2 YYREEE (reference sequence). Here the CDR3 reads CASSIDSAEAFF. CDR3 DNA: TGTGCCAGCAGCATAGACAGCGCTGAAGCTTTCTTT.

V and J are TRBV10-3 and TRBJ2-3, with 8 bases identical to TRBD2. This CDR3 is built from 16 residues. Germline assignment: CDR1 ENHRY and CDR2 SYGVKD. V shed 6 bases, J shed 2 bases, and the junction held 10 bases outside the gene matches. CDR3 nucleotide sequence: TGTGCCATCAGAAAAAGCGGGGGAGCCACCACAGATACGCAGTATTTT. Amino acids: CAIRKSGGATTDTQYF.

The gene calls are TRBV9 and TRBJ2-7; 8 nucleotides align to TRBD1. V gave up 5 bases and J gave up 4 bases; unmatched junction bases: 5. The V gene's germline CDR1 is SGDLS and CDR2 YYNGEE. The CDR3 has 13 residues. CDR3 loop: CASSSRQGYEQYF. DNA of the CDR3: TGTGCCAGCAGTTCGAGACAGGGGTACGAGCAGTACTTC.

This chain connects TRBV2 to TRBJ1-1; possibly TRBD1 for D (6 bases). This CDR3 region has 15 residues. Germline V gene sequence: CDR1 SNHLY, CDR2 FYNNEI. The V end lost 2 bases, the J end lost 5 bases, and 15 bases lay between the germline ends. The CDR3 nucleotides read TGTGCCAGCAGTGAATTTAACAGGGAGTGGACTGAAGCTTTCTTT. Translated, it gives CASSEFNREWTEAFF.

This clone is a singleton in its sample. This chain connects TRBV10-3 to TRBJ2-7; the D is unclear. V lost 5 bases and J lost 2, with 4 bases in between. This CDR3 has 11 amino acids. Germline CDR1 ENHRY, CDR2 SYGVKD. The CDR3 is CAISRAYEQYF. CDR3 DNA sequence: TGTGCCATCAGTAGGGCCTACGAGCAGTACTTC.

This chain joins TRBV5-5 and TRBJ2-7, with D perhaps TRBD1 or TRBD2 (6 bases each). Looked up from germline, CDR1 is SGHKS and CDR2 is YYEKEE (reference sequence). V lost 2 bases to trimming and J lost 0 bases, with 12 bases between them. The CDR3 is 15 residues long. CDR3 sequence (DNA): TGTGCCAGCAGCTTTAGGGGGGCTAGCTCCTACGAGCAGTACTTC. It encodes CASSFRGASSYEQYF.

This sequence joins TRBV18 and TRBJ2-1; 11 nucleotides agree with TRBD2. This CDR3 spans 19 amino acids. Germline V gene lookup returns CDR1 KGHSH and CDR2 LQKENI. V shed 3 bases, J shed 8 bases, and the junction held 18 bases outside the gene matches. DNA for the CDR3: TGTGCCAGCTCACCGTCTACGGGAATACTAGCGGGAGTATTAGATGAGCAGTTCTTC. Amino acids: CASSPSTGILAGVLDEQFF. Filled out from reference TRBV18 and TRBJ2-1, the complete variable domain reads NAGVMQNPRHLVRRRGQEARLRCSPMKGHSHVYWYRQLPEEGLKFMVYLQKENIIDESGMPKERFSAEFPKEGPSILRIQQVVRGDSAAYFCASSPSTGILAGVLDEQFFGPGTRLTVL.

The V and J genes are TRBV2 and TRBJ2-7; possible D gene TRBD1, 6 bases. V was clipped by 4 bases and J by 2 bases, with 15 bases between them. The CDR3 has 15 residues. From germline, CDR1 is SNHLY and CDR2 FYNNEI. CDR3 sequence reads: CASSAAGTPTYEQYF. The CDR3 DNA reads as TGTGCCAGCAGTGCTGCCGGGACACCAACCTACGAGCAGTACTTC.